One T cell receptor beta chain is described in this entry. These data belong to a study of OX40 agonist ivuxolimab in advanced cancers. Study background: Patients were treated with ivuxolimab, an agonistic anti-OX40 (CD134) antibody. It was permissible to have had prior anti-PD-1, anti-PD-L1 or anti-CTLA-4 therapy, and 40% had some.

The method was immunoSEQ multiplex PCR; TCRdb's version includes in-frame clones alone and lacks a portion of them. The sample lists under 90,000 clones, around 89% occurring once. V lost 5 bases and J 0 bases, leaving 14 bases between the germline ends. The CDR3 covers 15 residues. The germline V gene has CDR1 MDHEN and CDR2 SYDVKM. The timepoints at which blood was sampled were baseline, cycle 4 day 1, and cycle 7 day 1. Sequenced material: CD4+ or CD8+ T cells sorted from blood, taken in a trial of the OX40 agonist ivuxolimab. The sequence derives from an adult with an advanced solid tumor such as melanoma, head and neck, liver or kidney cancer. This chain uses TRBV28 with TRBJ2-7; D is ambiguous. CDR3 coding DNA: TGTGCCAGCAGTCCCGACGGCTTCAGCTCCTACGAGCAGTACTTC. Its translation: CASSPDGFSSYEQYF.